This is a list of T cell receptor beta chains from one sample in a study of blood T cell repertoires in COVID-19. Sequenced by immunoSEQ multiplex PCR; TCRdb stores in-frame clones only, minus some. The sample contains some 100,000 clones, approximately 90% of which appear only once. Sequencing was performed on peripheral blood. These receptors originate from a man aged 50 to 60 with active COVID-19. CDR3s include the opening cysteine and the closing phenylalanine or tryptophan. The order of the fields is D gene, clone size, V gene, J gene, CDR3 DNA, CDR3 protein. A D gene is named only where the DNA matches it firmly. Some rows mark clone size as missing; the rest say once, few, many or name a class of expanded clone.

d_gene: TRBD1
abundance: NA
v_gene: TRBV27
j_gene: TRBJ2-1
CDR3nt: TGTGCCAGCAGAAAGACAGGGTCATACAATGAGCAGTTCTTC
CDR3aa: CASRKTGSYNEQFF

d_gene: NA
abundance: NA
v_gene: TRBV6-5
j_gene: TRBJ2-3
CDR3nt: TGTGCCAGCAGCCAACGCCAGGGGCAAGGAGATACGCAGTATTTT
CDR3aa: CASSQRQGQGDTQYF

d_gene: TRBD2
abundance: NA
v_gene: TRBV27
j_gene: TRBJ2-1
CDR3nt: TGTGCCAGCAGTCCAGGACTAGCGGGGGGGCAGGAGCAGTTCTTC
CDR3aa: CASSPGLAGGQEQFF

d_gene: TRBD1
abundance: NA
v_gene: TRBV30
j_gene: TRBJ1-2
CDR3nt: TGTGCCTGGAGTATACAGGGGCATGGCTACACCTTC
CDR3aa: CAWSIQGHGYTF

d_gene: NA
abundance: NA
v_gene: TRBV7-2
j_gene: TRBJ2-7
CDR3nt: TGTGCCAGCACTCAGGGTTACAGTATCTACGAGCAGTACTTC
CDR3aa: CASTQGYSIYEQYF

d_gene: NA
abundance: NA
v_gene: TRBV5-1
j_gene: TRBJ2-3
CDR3nt: TGCGCCAGCAGCTTGCGTAGAGGCAGGGGCAGAGATACGCAGTATTTT
CDR3aa: CASSLRRGRGRDTQYF

d_gene: TRBD2
abundance: once
v_gene: TRBV3-1/TRBV3-2
j_gene: TRBJ2-3
CDR3nt: TGTGCCAGCAGCCCAAGAGACGGGACTAGCGGGGCGACCCATCCAGATACGCAGTATTTT
CDR3aa: CASSPRDGTSGATHPDTQYF

d_gene: NA
abundance: NA
v_gene: TRBV6-6
j_gene: TRBJ1-1
CDR3nt: TGTGCCAGCAGTTACATGGACAGAGCGAACACTGAAGCTTTCTTT
CDR3aa: CASSYMDRANTEAFF

d_gene: NA
abundance: NA
v_gene: TRBV5-1
j_gene: TRBJ2-5
CDR3nt: TGCGCCAGCAGCTTGGGGCGGGGCGCTGGGGAGACCCAGTACTTC
CDR3aa: CASSLGRGAGETQYF

d_gene: NA
abundance: NA
v_gene: TRBV4-2
j_gene: TRBJ1-5
CDR3nt: TGTGCCAGCAGCCCCTCGCAGGAAAATAGCAATCAGCCCCAGCATTTT
CDR3aa: CASSPSQENSNQPQHF

d_gene: NA
abundance: NA
v_gene: TRBV6-2/TRBV6-3
j_gene: TRBJ1-5
CDR3nt: TGTGCCAGCAGTTACCGACAGGAGAATCAGCCCCAGCATTTT
CDR3aa: CASSYRQENQPQHF

d_gene: TRBD1
abundance: NA
v_gene: TRBV2
j_gene: TRBJ1-4
CDR3nt: TGTGCCAGCAGGAGGACAGGGAGGGATGAAAAACTGTTTTTT
CDR3aa: CASRRTGRDEKLFF

d_gene: NA
abundance: few
v_gene: TRBV7-2
j_gene: TRBJ1-2
CDR3nt: TGTGCCAGCAGCTTAGATCGAGGTTATGGCTACACCTTC
CDR3aa: CASSLDRGYGYTF

d_gene: NA
abundance: NA
v_gene: TRBV5-4
j_gene: TRBJ1-1
CDR3nt: TGTGCCAGCAGCTTGGATTGGAGACGTGAAGCTTTCTTT
CDR3aa: CASSLDWRREAFF

d_gene: TRBD1
abundance: NA
v_gene: TRBV19
j_gene: TRBJ2-2
CDR3nt: TGTGCCAGTAGTGGGACAGGGACCGGGGAGCTGTTTTTT
CDR3aa: CASSGTGTGELFF

d_gene: TRBD2
abundance: few
v_gene: TRBV15
j_gene: TRBJ2-3
CDR3nt: TGTGCCACCAGCAGAGATGAGGTCATCAGGCTAGCGGGAGGGGGTTACACAGATACGCAGTATTTT
CDR3aa: CATSRDEVIRLAGGGYTDTQYF

d_gene: TRBD1
abundance: NA
v_gene: TRBV4-1
j_gene: TRBJ2-3
CDR3nt: TGCGCCAGCAGCCGACAGGGCAGGGAAGATACGCAGTATTTT
CDR3aa: CASSRQGREDTQYF

d_gene: TRBD2
abundance: NA
v_gene: TRBV3-1/TRBV3-2
j_gene: TRBJ2-4
CDR3nt: TGTGCCAGCAGCTCCGGGACTAGCGGGAGGCGAAACATTCAGTACTTC
CDR3aa: CASSSGTSGRRNIQYF

d_gene: NA
abundance: few
v_gene: TRBV11-2
j_gene: TRBJ2-3
CDR3nt: TGTGCCAGCAGCTTCCGAGGGAGTGGAGATACGCAGTATTTT
CDR3aa: CASSFRGSGDTQYF

d_gene: NA
abundance: NA
v_gene: TRBV4-1
j_gene: TRBJ2-3
CDR3nt: TGCGCCAGCAGTCTCCTCCGCACAGATACGCAGTATTTT
CDR3aa: CASSLLRTDTQYF

d_gene: NA
abundance: NA
v_gene: TRBV28
j_gene: TRBJ1-1
CDR3nt: TGTGCCAGCAGTTCCCCTCCCGGGTTGGCTTTCTTT
CDR3aa: CASSSPPGLAFF

d_gene: NA
abundance: NA
v_gene: TRBV5-4
j_gene: TRBJ2-5
CDR3nt: TGTGCCAGCAGCTTACAGGGTGGGGAGACCCAGTACTTC
CDR3aa: CASSLQGGETQYF

d_gene: TRBD2
abundance: NA
v_gene: TRBV9
j_gene: TRBJ2-5
CDR3nt: TGTGCCAGCAGCGTAGGGGGACTAGCTTTAGGGGAGACCCAGTACTTC
CDR3aa: CASSVGGLALGETQYF

d_gene: NA
abundance: NA
v_gene: TRBV7-3
j_gene: TRBJ2-5
CDR3nt: TGTGCCAGCAGCTTACGGGTTAGGGAGACCCAGTACTTC
CDR3aa: CASSLRVRETQYF

d_gene: NA
abundance: NA
v_gene: TRBV7-2
j_gene: TRBJ2-2
CDR3nt: TGTGCCAGCAGCTCGGGATTCACCGGGGAGCTGTTTTTT
CDR3aa: CASSSGFTGELFF

d_gene: NA
abundance: once
v_gene: TRBV5-1
j_gene: TRBJ1-5
CDR3nt: TGCGCCAGCAGCTTGGCAGGGGCTTACAATCAGCCCCAGCATTTT
CDR3aa: CASSLAGAYNQPQHF

d_gene: NA
abundance: NA
v_gene: TRBV19
j_gene: TRBJ2-6
CDR3nt: TGTGCCAGTAATGGAGGGGGCCCTGGGGCCAACGTCCTGACTTTC
CDR3aa: CASNGGGPGANVLTF

d_gene: NA
abundance: NA
v_gene: TRBV10-3
j_gene: TRBJ1-4
CDR3nt: TGTGCCATCAGTGGCGGGATCGCAACTAATGAAAAACTGTTTTTT
CDR3aa: CAISGGIATNEKLFF

d_gene: NA
abundance: NA
v_gene: TRBV5-1
j_gene: TRBJ2-7
CDR3nt: TGCGCCAGCACCGAGTTTTCAGGGATCCCCTACGAGCAGTACTTC
CDR3aa: CASTEFSGIPYEQYF

d_gene: NA
abundance: NA
v_gene: TRBV11-2
j_gene: TRBJ1-4
CDR3nt: TGTGCCAGCAGCTTATGGGCCAATGAAAAACTGTTTTTT
CDR3aa: CASSLWANEKLFF

d_gene: NA
abundance: NA
v_gene: TRBV4-2
j_gene: TRBJ2-1
CDR3nt: TGTGCCAGCAGCCAAGAAGAGGGTAAAAATGAGCAGTTCTTC
CDR3aa: CASSQEEGKNEQFF

d_gene: NA
abundance: NA
v_gene: TRBV12-3/TRBV12-4
j_gene: TRBJ2-1
CDR3nt: TGTGCCAGCAGTTTAGGGAGCAATGAGCAGTTCTTC
CDR3aa: CASSLGSNEQFF

d_gene: NA
abundance: NA
v_gene: TRBV7-9
j_gene: TRBJ1-2
CDR3nt: TGTGCCAGCAGCTTGGAAGAGGTCGACTATGGCTACACCTTC
CDR3aa: CASSLEEVDYGYTF